This T cell receptor beta chain was identified during a study of cytomegalovirus exposure and HLA in healthy donors. Across the whole study: The 120 validation repertoires and the roughly 670 first-cohort repertoires shared a platform, a later analysis reported.

As to this clone: No antigen is known for it.

Study-level points and caveats: Researchers catalogued around 150 TCR beta chains as cytomegalovirus-associated. TCR clusters originating in the first cohort tended to co-occur in the roughly 130 validation repertoires, according to a later analysis.

Sequenced by immunoSEQ multiplex PCR; TCRdb stores in-frame clones only, minus some. Among some 44,000 clones listed, roughly 90% were seen once. Trimming cost V 6 bases and J 7 bases, with 10 bases left between them. This CDR3 is built from 11 residues. CDR1 is DFQATT, CDR2 SNEGSKA, per germline (reference sequence). The chain recombines TRBV20-1 with TRBJ1-3; weak D call: TRBD1 (6 bases). The TCR sequence derives from a man younger than 30 in good health and CMV-seronegative. Source material: PBMCs. The CDR3 sequence: CSAGGQNTIYF. The CDR3 region has the DNA TGCAGTGCGGGGGGGCAGAACACCATATATTTT.